These 2 T cell receptor beta chains were all obtained from the same sample, sequenced in a study of CD8 T cells in ankylosing spondylitis. Each CDR3 protein gets one entry after TCRdb re-called the 5' RACE reads with MiXCR. The repertoire holds 200,000 to 250,000 distinct CDR3 sequences, 32% seen once, with 4% to 5.5% in the top ten. The sample taken for sequencing was blood, either unsorted or a sorted T cell fraction (not recorded which). The receptors here all came from a male donor with ankylosing spondylitis or in good health (not recorded which).

V gene TRBV20-1 combines with J gene TRBJ2-7; D is possibly TRBD2 (6 bases). This CDR3 spans 14 amino acids. Germline V gives CDR1 DFQATT, CDR2 SNEGSKA (reference sequence). Trimming took off 6 bases at V and 3 bases at J, with 18 bases between the two ends. The CDR3 region is CSARNSGLRYEQYF. The CDR3 nucleotides are TGCAGTGCCAGGAACAGCGGGCTCCGCTACGAGCAGTACTTC.

This clonotype has only a few counts. The CDR3 DNA reads TGCGCCAGCAGCCAAGAAATAGGAGGACTCTACAATGAGCAGTTCTTC. Protein: CASSQEIGGLYNEQFF. The chain uses TRBV4-1 and TRBJ2-1; D may be TRBD2 (5 bases). From germline, CDR1 is MGHRA and CDR2 YSYEKL. The CDR3 covers 16 residues. V lost 0 bases, J lost 3 bases, and 12 bases lay in between.